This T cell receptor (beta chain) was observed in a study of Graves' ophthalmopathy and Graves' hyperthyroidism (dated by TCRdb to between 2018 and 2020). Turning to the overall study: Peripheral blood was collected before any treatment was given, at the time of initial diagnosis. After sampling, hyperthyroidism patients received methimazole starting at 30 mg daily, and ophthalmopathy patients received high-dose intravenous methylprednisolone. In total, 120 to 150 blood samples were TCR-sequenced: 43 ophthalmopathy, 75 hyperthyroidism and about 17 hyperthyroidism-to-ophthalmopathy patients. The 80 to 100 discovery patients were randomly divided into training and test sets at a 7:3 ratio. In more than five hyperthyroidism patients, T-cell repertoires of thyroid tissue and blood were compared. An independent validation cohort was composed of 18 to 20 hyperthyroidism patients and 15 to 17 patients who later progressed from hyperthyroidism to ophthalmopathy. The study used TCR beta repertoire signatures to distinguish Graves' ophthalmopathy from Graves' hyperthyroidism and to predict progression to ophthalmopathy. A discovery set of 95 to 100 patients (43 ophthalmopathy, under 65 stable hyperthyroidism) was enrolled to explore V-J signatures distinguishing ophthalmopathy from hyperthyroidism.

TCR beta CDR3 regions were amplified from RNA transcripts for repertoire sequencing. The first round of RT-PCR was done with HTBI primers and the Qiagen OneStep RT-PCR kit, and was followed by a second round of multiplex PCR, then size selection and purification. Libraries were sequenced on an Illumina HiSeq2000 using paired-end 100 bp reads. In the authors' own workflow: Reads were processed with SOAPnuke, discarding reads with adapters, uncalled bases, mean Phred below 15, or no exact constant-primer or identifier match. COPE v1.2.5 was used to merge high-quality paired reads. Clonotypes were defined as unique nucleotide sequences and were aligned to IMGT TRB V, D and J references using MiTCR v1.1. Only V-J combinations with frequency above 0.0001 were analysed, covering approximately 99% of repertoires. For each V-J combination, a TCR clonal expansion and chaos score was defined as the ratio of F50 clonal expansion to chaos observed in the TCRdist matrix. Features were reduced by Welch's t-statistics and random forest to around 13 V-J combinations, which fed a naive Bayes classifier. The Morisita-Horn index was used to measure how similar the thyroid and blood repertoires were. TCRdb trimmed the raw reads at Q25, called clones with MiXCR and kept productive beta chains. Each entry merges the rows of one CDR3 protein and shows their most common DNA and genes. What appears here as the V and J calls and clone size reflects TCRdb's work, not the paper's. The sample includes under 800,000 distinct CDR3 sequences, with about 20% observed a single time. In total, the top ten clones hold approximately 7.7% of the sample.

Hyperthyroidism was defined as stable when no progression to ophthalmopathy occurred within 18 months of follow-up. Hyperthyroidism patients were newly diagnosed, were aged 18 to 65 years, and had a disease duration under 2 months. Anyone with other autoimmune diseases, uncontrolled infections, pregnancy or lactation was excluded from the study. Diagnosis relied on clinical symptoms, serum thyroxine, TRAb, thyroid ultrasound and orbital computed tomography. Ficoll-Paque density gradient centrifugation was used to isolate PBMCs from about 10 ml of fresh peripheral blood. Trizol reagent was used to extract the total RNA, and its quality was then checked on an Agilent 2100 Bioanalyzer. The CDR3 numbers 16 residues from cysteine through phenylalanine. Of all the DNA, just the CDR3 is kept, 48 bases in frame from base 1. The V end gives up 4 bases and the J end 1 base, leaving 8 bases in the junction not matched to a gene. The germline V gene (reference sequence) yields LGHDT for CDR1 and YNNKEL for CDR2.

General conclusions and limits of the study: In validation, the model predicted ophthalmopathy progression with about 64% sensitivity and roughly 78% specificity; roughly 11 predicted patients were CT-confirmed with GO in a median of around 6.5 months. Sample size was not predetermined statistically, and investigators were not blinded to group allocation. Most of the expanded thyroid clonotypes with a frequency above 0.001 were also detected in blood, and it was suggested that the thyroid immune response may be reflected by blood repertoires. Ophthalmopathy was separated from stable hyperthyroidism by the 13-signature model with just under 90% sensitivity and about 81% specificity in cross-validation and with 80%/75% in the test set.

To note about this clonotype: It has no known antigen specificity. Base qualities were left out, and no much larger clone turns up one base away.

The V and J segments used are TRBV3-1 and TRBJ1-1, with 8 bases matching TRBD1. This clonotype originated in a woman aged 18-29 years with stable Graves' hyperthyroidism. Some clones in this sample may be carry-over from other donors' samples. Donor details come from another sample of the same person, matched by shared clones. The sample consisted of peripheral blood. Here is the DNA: TGTGCCAGCAGCCTCCCCACCGGGACAGGGAACACTGAAGCTTTCTTT. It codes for CASSLPTGTGNTEAFF. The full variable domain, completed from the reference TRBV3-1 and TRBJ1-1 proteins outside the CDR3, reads DTAVSQTPKYLVTQMGNDKSIKCEQNLGHDTMYWYKQDSKKFLKIMFSYNNKELIINETVPNRFSPKSPDKAHLNLHINSLELGDSAVYFCASSLPTGTGNTEAFFGQGTRLTVV.